The 17 T cell receptor beta chains in this list originate from one sample, sequenced in a study of cytomegalovirus exposure and HLA in healthy donors. PCR used 60 Vbeta primers and 13 Jbeta primers. Assay: immunoSEQ multiplex PCR; the TCRdb copy retains only in-frame clones and omits some. The sample yields around 120,000 clones, about 83% seen once. Sample: PBMCs. These receptor sequences come from a woman aged 40 to 50 in good health and CMV-seropositive.

V is TRBV7-9 and J is TRBJ2-7, with 7 nucleotides matching TRBD2. The CDR3 is 15 residues long. J gave up 5 bases and V 1 base, and 8 bases lay outside the gene matches. Per germline, CDR1 SEHNR and CDR2 FQNEAQ (reference sequence). CDR3 sequence reads: CASSLVRGSLNEQYF. DNA of the CDR3: TGTGCCAGCAGCTTAGTGCGCGGGAGTCTTAACGAGCAGTACTTC.

The chain joins TRBV4-1 to TRBJ1-1, with TRBD1 matching over 9 bases. Trimming cost V 6 bases and J 5 bases; bases outside gene matches: 7. The CDR3 has 14 residues. CDR1 is MGHRA, CDR2 YSYEKL, per germline. The CDR3 bases are TGCGCCAGCAGTCAACAGGGGGCAGGGACTGAAGCTTTCTTT. Its protein product is CASSQQGAGTEAFF.

This chain joins TRBV10-3 and TRBJ2-1; 11 nucleotides agree with TRBD2. With V trimmed by 6 bases and J by 9 bases, 13 bases remained unmatched. Germline CDR1 and CDR2: ENHRY and SYGVKD. This CDR3 is built from 16 residues. The DNA for the CDR3 is TGTGCCATCAGGAAGGTCTCTAGCGGGGGGCGTAGTGAGCAGTTCTTC. Translation gives CAIRKVSSGGRSEQFF.

Worth noting for this clone: Other DNA sequences in the sample encode the same CDR3. V is TRBV5-1 and J is TRBJ1-5; perhaps TRBD1 as D (6 bases). The germline gives CDR1 SGHRS, CDR2 YFSETQ. The CDR3 is 13 residues long. The V end lost 2 bases, the J end lost 5 bases, and 8 bases lay between the germline ends. The CDR3 DNA sequence: TGCGCCAGCAGCTTAGGGGGTGATCAGCCCCAGCATTTT. The encoded protein is CASSLGGDQPQHF. The full variable domain, with the rest looked up from reference TRBV5-1 and TRBJ1-5, is KAGVTQTPRYLIKTRGQQVTLSCSPISGHRSVSWYQQTPGQGLQFLFEYFSETQRNKGNFPGRFSGRQFSNSRSEMNVSTLELGDSALYLCASSLGGDQPQHFGDGTRLSIL.

V is TRBV19 and J is TRBJ2-3, with 8 bases matching TRBD1. The CDR3 length is 14 residues. V dropped 5 bases and J dropped 1; count of bases not matched to a gene: 2. From germline, CDR1 is LNHDA and CDR2 SQIVND (reference sequence). The DNA for the CDR3 is TGTGCCAGTAGTTCGGACAGGGGCACAGATACGCAGTATTTT. Amino acid sequence: CASSSDRGTDTQYF. Based on the CDR3 plus reference TRBV19 and TRBJ2-3, the full variable domain is DGGITQSPKYLFRKEGQNVTLSCEQNLNHDAMYWYRQDPGQGLRLIYYSQIVNDFQKGDIAEGYSVSREKKESFPLTVTSAQKNPTAFYLCASSSDRGTDTQYFGPGTRLTVL.

This clone was recorded only once. V gene TRBV2 combines with J gene TRBJ2-7; 7 bases match TRBD1. The germline CDR1 and CDR2 sequences are SNHLY and FYNNEI. The CDR3 length is 13 residues. Trimming took 6 bases from V and 2 from J; bases not matched to a gene: 4. DNA of the CDR3: TGTGCCAGCAGCCGGGACAGAACCTACGAGCAGTACTTC. It is translated as CASSRDRTYEQYF. Full variable domain (missing parts from reference TRBV2 and TRBJ2-7): EPEVTQTPSHQVTQMGQEVILRCVPISNHLYFYWYRQILGQKVEFLVSFYNNEISEKSEIFDDQFSVERPDGSNFTLKIRSTKLEDSAMYFCASSRDRTYEQYFGPGTRLTVT.

The rearrangement uses TRBV4-1 and TRBJ2-3; a possible D gene is TRBD1 (6 bases). Germline CDR1 reads MGHRA; CDR2 reads YSYEKL. This CDR3 is built from 18 residues. Trimming took 0 bases from V and 6 from J, leaving 22 bases between them. DNA for the CDR3: TGCGCCAGCAGCCAAGATAACGAGGGAATTGGGACACATGATACGCAGTATTTT. This gives the protein CASSQDNEGIGTHDTQYF.

The chain joins TRBV5-1 to TRBJ2-1, with 7 bases aligning to TRBD2. The CDR3 covers 15 residues. The V segment lost 0 bases and the J segment 4 bases; nucleotides outside the gene matches: 4. Germline CDR1 is SGHRS and CDR2 is YFSETQ. The CDR3 loop reads CASSLGSSGYNEQFF. CDR3 in DNA: TGCGCCAGCAGCTTGGGTTCTAGCGGTTACAATGAGCAGTTCTTC.

V and J are TRBV7-9 and TRBJ1-5; D gene uncertain. The germline V and J ends were trimmed by 1 base and 3 bases, with 4 bases remaining between them. Germline V lookup: CDR1 SEHNR, CDR2 FQNEAQ (reference sequence). This CDR3 region has 13 residues. CDR3 protein: CASSLVYNQPQHF. CDR3 nucleotides: TGTGCCAGCAGCTTAGTTTACAATCAGCCCCAGCATTTT.

CDR3 amino acids: CASGSGTGGRYGYTF. CDR3 nucleotide sequence: TGTGCCAGCGGATCCGGAACAGGGGGCCGTTATGGCTACACCTTC. J is TRBJ1-2 and V is TRBV27, with 9 positions matching TRBD1. After removal of 8 bases from V and 5 bases from J, the junction contained 12 bases not matched to a gene. CDR1 and CDR2 from the germline V gene are MNHEY and SMNVEV (reference sequence). The CDR3 is 15 residues long.

The V call is TRBV5-5, the J call TRBJ2-3; 8 nucleotides match TRBD2. CDR3 length: 17 residues. J gave up 2 bases and V 0 bases, and 8 bases lay outside the gene matches. CDR1 SGHKS and CDR2 YYEKEE come from the germline V gene (reference sequence). Here the CDR3 reads CASSLGGSGVSTDTQYF. The CDR3 coding sequence is TGTGCCAGCAGCTTGGGAGGTAGCGGGGTCTCCACAGATACGCAGTATTTT.

The CDR3 protein is CASSSLGQGGLETQYF. The CDR3 DNA is TGTGCCAGCAGCTCCCTCGGCCAGGGAGGACTAGAGACCCAGTACTTC. The chain combines TRBV7-2 with TRBJ2-5, with a tentative D call TRBD2 (6 bases). V was cut by 4 bases and J by 4 bases, with 19 bases left in between. CDR1 and CDR2 from the germline V gene are SGHTA and FQGNSA. CDR3 size: 16 residues. The variable domain in full, with the rest retrieved from reference TRBV7-2 and TRBJ2-5, is GAGVSQSPSNKVTEKGKDVELRCDPISGHTALYWYRQSLGQGLEFLIYFQGNSAPDKSGLPSDRFSAERTGGSVSTLTIQRTQQEDSAVYLCASSSLGQGGLETQYFGPGTRLLVL.

A note on this clone: Other DNA sequences in this sample translate to the same CDR3. The chain links TRBV2 to TRBJ1-4; D not resolved. The CDR3 is 15 residues long. Trimming removed 7 bases at V and 2 bases at J, with 14 bases between. Germline V gene sequence: CDR1 SNHLY, CDR2 FYNNEI. The CDR3 loop reads CASKLEVTTNEKLFF. As DNA, the CDR3 is TGTGCCAGCAAACTCGAAGTAACTACTAATGAAAAACTGTTTTTT. The full variable domain, completed using reference TRBV2 and TRBJ1-4, is EPEVTQTPSHQVTQMGQEVILRCVPISNHLYFYWYRQILGQKVEFLVSFYNNEISEKSEIFDDQFSVERPDGSNFTLKIRSTKLEDSAMYFCASKLEVTTNEKLFFGSGTQLSVL.

This chain's CDR3 is CASSLPGQGGNEQFF. The CDR3 nucleotides are TGCGCCAGCAGCTTGCCTGGGCAGGGCGGCAATGAGCAGTTCTTC. The genes are TRBV5-1 and TRBJ2-1, with D possibly TRBD1 on 5 matching bases. The CDR3 length is 15 residues. The V end was cut by 1 base, the J end by 6 bases, with 14 bases between. Looked up from germline, CDR1 is SGHRS and CDR2 is YFSETQ.

The chain employs TRBV9 and TRBJ2-3, with 7 bases matching TRBD1. Per the germline V gene, CDR1 is SGDLS and CDR2 is YYNGEE. The CDR3 sequence is 18 residues long. V gave up 1 base and J gave up 0 bases; unmatched junction bases: 11. CDR3 in DNA: TGTGCCAGCAGCGTATCCACCGGGACAGCCTCTAGCACAGATACGCAGTATTTT. It yields the protein CASSVSTGTASSTDTQYF.

V usage is TRBV30 and J usage is TRBJ1-5; D unresolved. This CDR3 has 13 amino acids. Trimming shortened V by 1 base and J by 6 bases, and 10 bases separated the two germline ends. Per germline, CDR1 GTSNPN and CDR2 SVGIG (reference sequence). CDR3 nucleotides: TGTGCCTGGAGTGGCTTGGGAGGTCAGCCCCAGCATTTT. This gives the protein CAWSGLGGQPQHF.

As to this clone: One end of the junction varies from germline; a read error may be responsible. The rearrangement links TRBV7-2 to TRBJ1-2; D remains ambiguous. Germline CDR1 reads SGHTA; CDR2 reads FQGNSA. CDR3 length: 11 amino acids. CDR3 sequence reads: CASSLGAVTHF. CDR3 DNA: TGTGCCAGCAGCTTAGGGGCAGTCACTCACTTC.